This T cell receptor beta chain appears in the sequencing data of a study of T cell repertoires in cytomegalovirus infection (dated by TCRdb to about 2019). About the investigation overall: Donor HLA type was relevant to the analysis, because carriage of CMV infection together with the matching HLA type was indicated by public TCR beta signatures. General conclusions and limits of the study: The ex vivo response was dominated by HLA-C-restricted CMV-specific TCR beta clonotypes, which also provided the single most frequent clonotype in two of eight donors. Carriers of CMV infection plus the relevant HLA type were discriminated by the cumulative frequency of public TCR beta family members in the study cohort and in an independent roughly 400-donor cohort.

Sequenced on an Illumina HiSeq 1500. The public reads were run again by TCRdb, first through fastp at Q25 and then through MiXCR, and only productive beta chains were kept. Every entry covers one CDR3 protein and lists the most common genes and DNA from its rows. This sample has around 250,000 distinct CDR3 sequences in its table, and over 15% of those were observed once. The ten biggest clones cover around 43% of the sample. Worth noting for this clonotype: There is no known antigen for this receptor. No quality values exist for individual bases; no much larger clone is one base distant.

From cysteine to phenylalanine, the CDR3 is 13 amino acids long. Only the CDR3 DNA is retained, 39 bases long and in frame from the first base. V drops 5 bases and J drops 0 bases, leaving 7 bases in between. The CDR1 and CDR2 encoded by the germline V gene (reference sequence) are LNHNV and YYDKDF. Sequencing input: CD8+ T cells from PBMCs. The chain is made from TRBV15 and TRBJ1-1; no D gene can be assigned with confidence. The receptor's source is a human donor in good health (CMV status not recorded). Some clones in this sample may be carry-over from other donors' samples. The CDR3 in this case is CATSPLVNTEAFF. The bases are TGTGCCACCAGCCCTTTAGTGAACACTGAAGCTTTCTTT.